The 5 T cell receptor beta chains given below trace back to one sample, sequenced in a study of CD8 T cells in Susac syndrome. Random-hexamer reverse transcription was applied to about 0.45 to 1 ug RNA. A single record per CDR3 protein comes from TCRdb applying MiXCR to the immunoSEQ multiplex PCR reads. The table shows 200,000 or so distinct CDR3 sequences, with roughly 95% occurring only once. The sequenced material came from CD4+ T cells from PBMCs. Source of these receptors: a human donor with multiple sclerosis.

The chain recombines TRBV14 with TRBJ1-2; D is uncertain. From germline, CDR1 is SGHDN and CDR2 FVKESK. V was clipped by 1 base and J by 8 bases, with 8 bases between them. This CDR3 is 12 amino acids long. The CDR3 region is CASSQVAGGYTF. As DNA, the CDR3 is TGTGCCAGCAGCCAAGTCGCGGGGGGCTACACCTTC.

The gene calls are TRBV30 and TRBJ1-2, with 8 nucleotides matching TRBD1. CDR3 length: 14 residues. J gave up 5 bases and V 5 bases, and 10 bases lay outside the gene matches. Germline CDR1 is GTSNPN and CDR2 is SVGIG (reference sequence). CDR3 residues: CAWRTGLNIYGYTF. The CDR3 nucleotides are TGTGCCTGGCGGACAGGGTTAAACATATATGGCTACACCTTC.

In nucleotides, the CDR3 is TGTGCCAGCAGTTTATGGCGGGGTGGAGGAACCAATCAGCCCCAGCATTTT. This encodes CASSLWRGGGTNQPQHF. The chain recombines TRBV28 with TRBJ1-5, with unresolved D. Trimming pared 0 bases from V and 3 bases from J, leaving 15 bases between. Germline V gives CDR1 MDHEN, CDR2 SYDVKM. The CDR3 consists of 17 residues.

V and J are TRBV5-1 and TRBJ1-1; 9 bases are a match to TRBD1. The CDR3 has 14 residues. V trimming: 3 bases; J trimming: 6 bases; junction bases outside the gene matches: 6. Germline V lookup: CDR1 SGHRS, CDR2 YFSETQ. CDR3 nucleotide sequence: TGCGCCAGCAGCTCCACAGGGGGCTGGGCTGAAGCTTTCTTT. Translating gives CASSSTGGWAEAFF. Variable domain in full (rest from reference TRBV5-1 and TRBJ1-1): KAGVTQTPRYLIKTRGQQVTLSCSPISGHRSVSWYQQTPGQGLQFLFEYFSETQRNKGNFPGRFSGRQFSNSRSEMNVSTLELGDSALYLCASSSTGGWAEAFFGQGTRLTVV.

The chain combines TRBV5-1 with TRBJ1-6; 9 nucleotides line up with TRBD1. The V segment lost 0 bases and the J segment 10 bases; nucleotides outside the gene matches: 5. The germline V gene encodes CDR1 SGHRS and CDR2 YFSETQ. This CDR3 has 15 amino acids. CDR3 in amino acids: CASSLAGTGRSPLHF. The CDR3 region has the DNA TGCGCCAGCAGCTTGGCCGGGACAGGGCGGTCACCCCTCCACTTT.